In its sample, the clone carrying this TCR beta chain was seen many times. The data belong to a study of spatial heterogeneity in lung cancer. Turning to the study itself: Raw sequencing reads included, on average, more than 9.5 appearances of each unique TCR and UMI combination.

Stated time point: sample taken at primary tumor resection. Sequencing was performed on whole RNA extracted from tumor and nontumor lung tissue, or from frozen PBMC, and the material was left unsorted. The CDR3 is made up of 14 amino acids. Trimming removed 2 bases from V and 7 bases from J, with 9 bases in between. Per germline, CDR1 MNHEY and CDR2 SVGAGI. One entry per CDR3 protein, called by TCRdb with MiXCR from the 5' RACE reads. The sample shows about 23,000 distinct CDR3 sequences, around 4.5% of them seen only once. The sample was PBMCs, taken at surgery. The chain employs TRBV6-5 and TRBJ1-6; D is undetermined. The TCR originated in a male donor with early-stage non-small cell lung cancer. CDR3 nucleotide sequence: TGTGCCAGCAGTTACGTCCAGGAGAATTCACCCCTCCACTTT. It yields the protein CASSYVQENSPLHF.